The 15 T cell receptor beta chains presented below share a single source sample, sequenced in a study of OX40 agonist ivuxolimab in advanced cancers. The data were produced by immunoSEQ multiplex PCR, yet TCRdb's version contains in-frame clones alone and is incomplete. Seen here are tens of thousands of clones, 80% to 90% observed once, and the top ten hold about 0.2%. The specimen comprised CD4+ or CD8+ T cells sorted from blood, sampled in a trial of the OX40 agonist ivuxolimab. The receptor set was obtained from an adult with an advanced solid tumor such as melanoma, head and neck, liver or kidney cancer.

The gene calls are TRBV10-3 and TRBJ2-3; TRBD1 aligns across 7 bases. J lost 0 bases, V lost 9 bases, and 9 bases had no gene match. This CDR3 spans 15 amino acids. Germline V gene data show CDR1 as ENHRY and CDR2 as SYGVKD. The CDR3 sequence is CAMLLGGQSTDTQYF. The CDR3, as DNA: TGTGCCATGTTGTTAGGGGGCCAGAGCACAGATACGCAGTATTTT.

This chain connects TRBV4-2 to TRBJ2-2; the D call may be TRBD1 or TRBD2 (5 bases each). V lost 8 bases, J lost 8 bases, and 9 bases lay in between. The CDR3 totals 11 residues. Germline CDR1 is LGHNA and CDR2 is YNFKEQ. As DNA, the CDR3 is TGTGCCAGCCGAGGGGAAGGGGAGCTGTTTTTT. It specifies CASRGEGELFF.

The chain has TRBV28 and TRBJ2-5, with D possibly matching TRBD2 (5 bases). The CDR3 is 12 amino acids. Germline V lookup: CDR1 MDHEN, CDR2 SYDVKM. CDR3 in DNA: TGTGCAGCATGCGGGTCCCAAGAGACCCAGTACTTC. Translation gives CAACGSQETQYF. The variable domain in full, completed from reference TRBV28 and TRBJ2-5, reads DVKVTQSSRYLVKRTGEKVFLECVQDMDHENMFWYRQDPGLGLRLIYFSYDVKMKEKGDIPEGYSVSREKKERFSLILESASTNQTSMYLCAACGSQETQYFGPGTRLLVL.

The chain couples TRBV10-1 to TRBJ2-3; 10 bases line up with TRBD1. This CDR3 contains 15 residues. After removal of 7 bases from V and 5 bases from J, the junction contained 9 bases not matched to a gene. Germline CDR1 is WNHNN and CDR2 is SYGVQD (reference sequence). Here the CDR3 reads CASMKDRGFKDTQYF. The CDR3 region has the DNA TGCGCCAGCATGAAGGACAGGGGGTTTAAAGATACGCAGTATTTT.

CDR3 in DNA: TGTGCCAGCAGCACCCAGACCGGTTCTGAGCAGTACTTC. It codes for CASSTQTGSEQYF. The V call is TRBV7-3, the J call TRBJ2-7, with D unresolved. Germline CDR1 and CDR2: SGHTA and FQGTGA. Deletions cut 5 bases from V and 7 bases from J, with 15 bases between. The CDR3 totals 13 residues.

The genes are TRBV19 and TRBJ1-4, with a weak D call TRBD1 (5 bases). Germline CDR1 is LNHDA and CDR2 is SQIVND (reference sequence). The CDR3 runs 12 residues. V dropped 7 bases and J dropped 7 bases, with 10 bases sitting between them. CDR3 sequence reads: CASTGWTEKLFF. For the CDR3, the DNA is TGTGCCAGTACAGGGTGGACTGAAAAACTGTTTTTT.

The chain recombines TRBV30 with TRBJ1-4, with a weak D call TRBD1 (6 bases). Germline V gene data show CDR1 as GTSNPN and CDR2 as SVGIG (reference sequence). Between the trimmed V and J ends, which lost 2 bases and 2 bases, there was a span of 21 bases. The CDR3 loop spans 18 amino acids. CDR3 coding DNA: TGTGCCTGGAGTCGAGAGGGGGGGACCCAGGGGACTAATGAAAAACTGTTTTTT. Translating it yields CAWSREGGTQGTNEKLFF.

J is TRBJ2-7 and V is TRBV28, with D possibly TRBD2 on 5 matching bases. The CDR3 sequence is 14 residues long. Trimming stripped 6 bases from V and 4 bases from J, with 16 bases between. Looked up from germline, CDR1 is MDHEN and CDR2 is SYDVKM. The CDR3 loop is CASRNSGSLYEQYV. CDR3 DNA sequence: TGTGCCAGCAGGAATTCGGGAAGCCTTTACGAGCAGTACGTC.

This clone was seen more than once but under ten times. The chain combines TRBV12-2 with TRBJ1-3; the D call in the table, TRBD1, was not verified against the DNA. TRBV12-2 counts as a pseudogene. CDR3 length equals 15 residues. This CDR3 is CASRPGTGAGNTIYF. The CDR3 coding sequence is TGTGCAAGTCGCCCTGGGACAGGGGCTGGAAACACCATATATTTT.

The gene calls are TRBV27 and TRBJ2-3; D ambiguous. Trimming shortened V by 2 bases and J by 5 bases, and 11 bases separated the two germline ends. Per the germline V gene, CDR1 is MNHEY and CDR2 is SMNVEV (reference sequence). The length of the CDR3 is 14 residues. CDR3 bases: TGTGCCAGCAGTTTAGCTGGGTTTGGAGATACGCAGTATTTT. This encodes CASSLAGFGDTQYF.

The DNA for the CDR3 is TGTGCCAGCAGCTTACGGGGTAGCGGGGGGAGCACAGATACGCAGTATTTT. Residues: CASSLRGSGGSTDTQYF. The gene calls are TRBV7-8 and TRBJ2-3; 10 nucleotides align to TRBD2. The V gene's germline CDR1 is SGHVS and CDR2 FQNEAQ. The J segment lost 0 bases and the V segment lost 2 bases, leaving 5 bases of the junction unmatched. There are 17 residues in the CDR3.

Of note for this clone: The junction and the germline gene differ at one end; a read error may be behind it. J is TRBJ1-1 and V is TRBV11-3, with D unclear. The germline gives CDR1 SGHNT, CDR2 YENEEA. CDR3 length: 11 amino acids. CDR3 amino acids: CASSPLLGSAF. CDR3 bases: TGTGCCAGCAGCCCGCTTTTGGGGAGTGCCTTT.

The rearrangement joins TRBV29-1 to TRBJ1-2; 9 positions agree with TRBD1. Trimming took 5 bases from V and 5 from J; bases not matched to a gene: 9. From germline, CDR1 is SQVTM and CDR2 ANQGSEA. The CDR3 runs to 14 residues. CDR3 loop: CSVTTTGGGYGYTF. The CDR3 DNA follows: TGCAGCGTTACAACGACAGGGGGAGGATATGGCTACACCTTC.

The chain employs TRBV4-2 and TRBJ1-6; D remains ambiguous. Trimming took off 0 bases at V and 10 bases at J, with 13 bases between the two ends. The CDR3 contains 15 residues. Per germline, CDR1 LGHNA and CDR2 YNFKEQ. Written as DNA, the CDR3 is TGTGCCAGCAGCCAAGAAAATCAGGCCAACTCACCCCTCCACTTT. It yields the protein CASSQENQANSPLHF.

The chain is built from TRBV4-1 and TRBJ2-7, with D hard to call. V was trimmed by 1 base and J by 3 bases, leaving 7 bases between them. Germline CDR1 is MGHRA and CDR2 is YSYEKL. The CDR3 sequence is 13 residues long. DNA of the CDR3: TGCGCCAGCAGCCAAGGTCTTGACTACGAGCAGTACTTC. This sequence encodes CASSQGLDYEQYF.